This T cell receptor (beta chain) was identified in a study of blood T cell repertoires in COVID-19. Looking at the study overall: Sites across the United States, Italy and Spain contributed samples from acute and convalescent COVID-19.

This clone was seen more than once but under ten times. Germline CDR1 is MDHEN and CDR2 is SYDVKM. The V and J ends lost 6 bases and 3 bases, in that order; junction bases with no gene match: 6. The CDR3 loop spans 15 amino acids. In the original workflow: Reference gene primer amplification gave estimated nucleated cell counts. Sequencing used immunoSEQ multiplex PCR; TCRdb keeps in-frame clones, though not all of them. The V and J calls and clone size come from that table; D and trimming were worked out from the DNA. Here the sample spans 220,000 or so clones, roughly 84% being singletons. Sample: peripheral blood. The source of this sequence is a man over 45 who had recovered from COVID-19. The rearrangement uses TRBV28 and TRBJ2-1; TRBD2 aligns across 9 bases. As DNA, the CDR3 is TGTGCCAGCAGCCGAGCGGGAGGAGGCTACAATGAGCAGTTCTTC. Its protein is CASSRAGGGYNEQFF.